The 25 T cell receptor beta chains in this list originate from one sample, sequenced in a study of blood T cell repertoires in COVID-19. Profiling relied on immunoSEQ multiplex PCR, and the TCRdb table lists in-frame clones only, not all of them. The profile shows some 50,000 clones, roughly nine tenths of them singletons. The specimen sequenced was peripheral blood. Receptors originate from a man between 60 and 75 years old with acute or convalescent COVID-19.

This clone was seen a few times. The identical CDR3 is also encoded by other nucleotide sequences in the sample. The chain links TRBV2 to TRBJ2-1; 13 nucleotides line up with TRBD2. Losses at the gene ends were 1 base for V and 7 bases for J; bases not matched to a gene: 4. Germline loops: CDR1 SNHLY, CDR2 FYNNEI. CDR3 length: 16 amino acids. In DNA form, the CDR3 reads TGTGCCAGCAGTGAAGGACTAGCGGGGGGCCTTAATGAGCAGTTCTTC. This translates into CASSEGLAGGLNEQFF.

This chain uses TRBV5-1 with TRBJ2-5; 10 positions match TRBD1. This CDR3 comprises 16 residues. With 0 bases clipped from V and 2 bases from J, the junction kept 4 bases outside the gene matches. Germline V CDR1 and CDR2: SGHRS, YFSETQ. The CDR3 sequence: CASSLDGQGGQETQYF. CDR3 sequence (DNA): TGCGCCAGCAGCTTGGATGGACAGGGGGGACAAGAGACCCAGTACTTC. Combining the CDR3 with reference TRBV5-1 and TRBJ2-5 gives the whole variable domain KAGVTQTPRYLIKTRGQQVTLSCSPISGHRSVSWYQQTPGQGLQFLFEYFSETQRNKGNFPGRFSGRQFSNSRSEMNVSTLELGDSALYLCASSLDGQGGQETQYFGPGTRLLVL.

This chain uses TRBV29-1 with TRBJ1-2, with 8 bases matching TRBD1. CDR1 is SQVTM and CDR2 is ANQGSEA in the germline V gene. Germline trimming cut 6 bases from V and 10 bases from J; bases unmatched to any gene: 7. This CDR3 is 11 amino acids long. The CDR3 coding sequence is TGCAGCGTGGCACGGACAGGGACCTACACCTTC. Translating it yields CSVARTGTYTF.

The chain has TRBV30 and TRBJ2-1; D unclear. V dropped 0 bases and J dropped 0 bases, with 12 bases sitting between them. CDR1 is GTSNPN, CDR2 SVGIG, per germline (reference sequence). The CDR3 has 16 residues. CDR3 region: CAWSVRGFLSYNEQFF. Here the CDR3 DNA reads TGTGCCTGGAGTGTACGAGGTTTCCTCTCCTACAATGAGCAGTTCTTC.

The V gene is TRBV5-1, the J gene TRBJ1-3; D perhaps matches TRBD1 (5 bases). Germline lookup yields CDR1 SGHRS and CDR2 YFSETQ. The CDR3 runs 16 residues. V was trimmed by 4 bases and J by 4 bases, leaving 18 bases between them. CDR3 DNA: TGCGCCAGCAGCCCCGACAGTACAAGTTCCGGAAACACCATATATTTT. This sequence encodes CASSPDSTSSGNTIYF.

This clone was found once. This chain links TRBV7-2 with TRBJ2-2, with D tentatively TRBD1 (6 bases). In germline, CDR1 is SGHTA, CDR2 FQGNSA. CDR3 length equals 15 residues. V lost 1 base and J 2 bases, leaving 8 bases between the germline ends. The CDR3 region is CASSLVRGNTGELFF. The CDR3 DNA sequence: TGTGCCAGCAGCTTAGTCAGGGGAAACACCGGGGAGCTGTTTTTT.

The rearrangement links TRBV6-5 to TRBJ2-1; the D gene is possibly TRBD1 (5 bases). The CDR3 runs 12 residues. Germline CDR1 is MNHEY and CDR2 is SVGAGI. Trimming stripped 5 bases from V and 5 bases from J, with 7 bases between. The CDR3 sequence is CASSRTHNEQFF. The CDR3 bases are TGTGCCAGCAGTCGGACACACAATGAGCAGTTCTTC.

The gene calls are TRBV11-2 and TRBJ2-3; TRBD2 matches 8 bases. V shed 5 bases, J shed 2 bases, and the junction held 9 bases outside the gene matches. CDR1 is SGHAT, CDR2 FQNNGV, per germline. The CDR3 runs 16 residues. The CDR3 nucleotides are TGTGCCAGCAGCCATAAAGAGCGGGGGTCCACAGATACGCAGTATTTT. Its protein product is CASSHKERGSTDTQYF.

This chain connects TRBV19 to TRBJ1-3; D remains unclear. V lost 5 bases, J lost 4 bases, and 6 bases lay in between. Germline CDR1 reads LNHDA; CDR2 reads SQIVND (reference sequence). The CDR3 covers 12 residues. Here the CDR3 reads CASSPSGNTIYF. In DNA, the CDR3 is TGTGCCAGTAGTCCTTCCGGAAACACCATATATTTT.

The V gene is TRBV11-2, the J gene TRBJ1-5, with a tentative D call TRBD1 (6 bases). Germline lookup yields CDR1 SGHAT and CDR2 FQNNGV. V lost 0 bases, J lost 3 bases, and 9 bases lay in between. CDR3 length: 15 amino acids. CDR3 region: CASSLDRGYNQPQHF. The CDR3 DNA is TGTGCCAGCAGCTTAGACAGGGGCTACAATCAGCCCCAGCATTTT.

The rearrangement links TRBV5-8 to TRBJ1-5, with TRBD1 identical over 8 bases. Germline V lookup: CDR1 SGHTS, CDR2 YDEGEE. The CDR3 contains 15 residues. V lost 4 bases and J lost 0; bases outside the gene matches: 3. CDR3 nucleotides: TGTGCCAGCAGCGTTCAGGGGGCTAGCAATCAGCCCCAGCATTTT. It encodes CASSVQGASNQPQHF.

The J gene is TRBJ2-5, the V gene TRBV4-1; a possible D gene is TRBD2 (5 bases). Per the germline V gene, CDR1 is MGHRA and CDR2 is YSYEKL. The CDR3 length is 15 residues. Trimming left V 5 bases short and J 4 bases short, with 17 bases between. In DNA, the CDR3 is TGCGCCAGCAGCTCACCTGGCGGGCGAGGAGAGACCCAGTACTTC. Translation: CASSSPGGRGETQYF.

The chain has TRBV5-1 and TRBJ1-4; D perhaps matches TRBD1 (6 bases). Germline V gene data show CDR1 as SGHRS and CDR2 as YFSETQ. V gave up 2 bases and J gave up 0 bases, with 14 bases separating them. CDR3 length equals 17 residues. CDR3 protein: CASSFQGQGATNEKLFF. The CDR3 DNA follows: TGCGCCAGCAGCTTCCAGGGGCAGGGCGCAACTAATGAAAAACTGTTTTTT.

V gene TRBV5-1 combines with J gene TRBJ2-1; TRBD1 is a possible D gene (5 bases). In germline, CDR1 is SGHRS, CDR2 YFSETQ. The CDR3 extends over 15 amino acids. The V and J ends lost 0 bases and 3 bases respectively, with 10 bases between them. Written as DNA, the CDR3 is TGCGCCAGCAGCTTGGAATTACAGGACTACAATGAGCAGTTCTTC. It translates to CASSLELQDYNEQFF. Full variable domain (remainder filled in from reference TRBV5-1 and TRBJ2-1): KAGVTQTPRYLIKTRGQQVTLSCSPISGHRSVSWYQQTPGQGLQFLFEYFSETQRNKGNFPGRFSGRQFSNSRSEMNVSTLELGDSALYLCASSLELQDYNEQFFGPGTRLTVL.

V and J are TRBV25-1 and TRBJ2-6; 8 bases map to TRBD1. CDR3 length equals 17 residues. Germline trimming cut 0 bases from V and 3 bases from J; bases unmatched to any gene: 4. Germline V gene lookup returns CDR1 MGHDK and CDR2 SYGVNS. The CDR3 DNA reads TGTGCCAGCAGTGAATACAGGGGGCGGAGTGGGGCCAACGTCCTGACTTTC. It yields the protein CASSEYRGRSGANVLTF.

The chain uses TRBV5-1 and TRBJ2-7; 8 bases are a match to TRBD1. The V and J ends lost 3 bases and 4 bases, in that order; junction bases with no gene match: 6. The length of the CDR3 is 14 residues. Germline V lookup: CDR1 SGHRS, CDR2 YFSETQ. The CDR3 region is CASSWATGEYEQYF. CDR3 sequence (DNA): TGCGCCAGCAGCTGGGCGACAGGGGAATACGAGCAGTACTTC.

CDR3 nucleotides: TGCGCCAGCATGACTAGCGGGTATCAAGATACGCAGTATTTT. It is translated as CASMTSGYQDTQYF. The chain recombines TRBV5-1 with TRBJ2-3; 10 nucleotides agree with TRBD2. Germline loops: CDR1 SGHRS, CDR2 YFSETQ. V shed 6 bases, J shed 5 bases, and the junction held 6 bases outside the gene matches. This CDR3 region has 14 residues.

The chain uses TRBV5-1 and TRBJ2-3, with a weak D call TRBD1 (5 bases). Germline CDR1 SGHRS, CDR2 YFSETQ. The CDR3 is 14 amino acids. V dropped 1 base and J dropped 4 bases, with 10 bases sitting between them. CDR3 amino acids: CASSLIGAADTQYF. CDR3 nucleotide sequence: TGCGCCAGCAGCTTGATTGGGGCCGCAGATACGCAGTATTTT.

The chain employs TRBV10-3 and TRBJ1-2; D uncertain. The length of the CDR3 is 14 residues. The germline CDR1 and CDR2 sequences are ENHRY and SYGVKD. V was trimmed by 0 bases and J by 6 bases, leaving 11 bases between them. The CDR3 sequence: CAISESWRSDGYTF. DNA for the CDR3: TGTGCCATCAGTGAGTCGTGGAGATCTGATGGCTACACCTTC.

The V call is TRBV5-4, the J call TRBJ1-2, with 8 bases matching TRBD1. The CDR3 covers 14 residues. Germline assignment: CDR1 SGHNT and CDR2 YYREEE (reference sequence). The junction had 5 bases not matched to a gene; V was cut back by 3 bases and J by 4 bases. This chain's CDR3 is CASSSGQEPYGYTF. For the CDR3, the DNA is TGTGCCAGCAGCTCGGGACAGGAGCCCTATGGCTACACCTTC.

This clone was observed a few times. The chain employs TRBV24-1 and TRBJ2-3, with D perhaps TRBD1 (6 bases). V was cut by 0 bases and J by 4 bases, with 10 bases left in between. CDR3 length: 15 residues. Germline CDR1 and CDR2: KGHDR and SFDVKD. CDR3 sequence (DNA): TGTGCCACCAGTGATTTGACAGGGTCGTCAGATACGCAGTATTTT. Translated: CATSDLTGSSDTQYF.

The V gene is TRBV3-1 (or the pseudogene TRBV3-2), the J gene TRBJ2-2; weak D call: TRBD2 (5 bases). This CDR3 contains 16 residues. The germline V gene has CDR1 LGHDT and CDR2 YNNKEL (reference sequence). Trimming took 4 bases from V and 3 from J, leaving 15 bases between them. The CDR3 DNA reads TGTGCCAGCAGCCCTGACGACGGAGGTTACACCGGGGAGCTGTTTTTT. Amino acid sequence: CASSPDDGGYTGELFF.

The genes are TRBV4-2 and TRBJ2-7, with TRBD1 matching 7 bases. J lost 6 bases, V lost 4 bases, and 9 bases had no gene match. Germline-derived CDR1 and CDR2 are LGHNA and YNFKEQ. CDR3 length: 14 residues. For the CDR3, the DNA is TGTGCCAGCAGCCTCAACAGGGGTTTTAGCGAGCAGTACTTC. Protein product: CASSLNRGFSEQYF.

The DNA for the CDR3 is TGTGCCAGCAGACGGGGAAGAGCGGGCAATCAGCCCCAGCATTTT. Amino acids: CASRRGRAGNQPQHF. The chain recombines TRBV2 with TRBJ1-5; D gene uncertain. CDR1 is SNHLY, CDR2 FYNNEI, per germline. The V and J ends lost 6 bases and 2 bases respectively, with 14 bases between them. The CDR3 runs 15 residues.

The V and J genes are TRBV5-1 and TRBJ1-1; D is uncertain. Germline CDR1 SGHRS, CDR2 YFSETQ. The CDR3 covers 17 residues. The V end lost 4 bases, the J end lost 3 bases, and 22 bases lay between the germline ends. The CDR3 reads CASSLSGDPGSDTEAFF. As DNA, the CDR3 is TGCGCCAGCAGCCTATCTGGAGATCCGGGATCGGACACTGAAGCTTTCTTT.